The clone carrying this TCR beta chain was seen at least ten times. All donors came from Russia, were Caucasian and healthy, and spanned ages roughly 6 to 95. The CDR3 totals 13 residues. The V gene's germline CDR1 is DFQATT and CDR2 SNEGSKA (reference sequence). The trim removed 6 bases at V and 8 bases at J, leaving 7 bases unmatched. This specimen belongs to a study of blood T cells in healthy people across ages. A sample-barcoded 5' primer and a J-beta primer mix were used in a second PCR of about 6 to 11 cycles. A 12-random-nucleotide template-switch adaptor tagged each cDNA molecule. Each CDR3 protein is one row after TCRdb ran MiXCR on the 5' RACE reads. The sample lists approximately 700,000 distinct CDR3 sequences, roughly 30% occurring once.

Sequencing was carried out using blood. This receptor was taken from an elderly woman in good health. The chain joins TRBV20-1 to TRBJ1-6; 7 bases align to TRBD1. The CDR3 DNA reads TGCAGTGCGCCCGCAGGGGGTGATTCACCCCTCCACTTT. Translating gives CSAPAGGDSPLHF.